There are a few counts of the clone carrying this T cell receptor beta chain. Antigen unknown. With 2 bases clipped from V and 2 bases from J, the junction kept 13 bases outside the gene matches. Looked up from germline, CDR1 is MGHRA and CDR2 is YSYEKL. The CDR3 extends over 18 amino acids. TCRdb redid the calling of the RT-PCR reads with MiXCR, one entry per CDR3 protein. This sample has roughly 780,000 distinct CDR3 sequences; less than 20% occur once, and the top ten carry approximately 10%. The entry originates in a study of response to subunit inactivated influenza vaccine. Study outcomes and limitations: Every seasonal influenza vaccination brings in few new T cells, the authors suggested.

The source was PBMCs from blood, collected roughly 5 days after vaccination. The source of this sequence is a man aged 45-65 years who received an inactivated influenza vaccine. The rearrangement links TRBV4-1 to TRBJ2-3; 7 nucleotides match TRBD2. This CDR3 reads CASSQQPRRAGNTDTQYF. CDR3 coding DNA: TGCGCCAGCAGCCAACAGCCGAGGAGAGCGGGAAACACAGATACGCAGTATTTT.